These 17 T cell receptor beta chains originate from one sample sequenced in a study of shared T cell receptors in the human thymus. TCRdb keeps only in-frame clones here, not all; method: immunoSEQ multiplex PCR. The sample includes about 710,000 clones, approximately 87% of them seen just once. Another study also made use of these data, one on human thymus T cells.

Sequenced sample: thymocytes. The origin of the receptors is a boy less than two years old with a congenital heart defect.

The V and J genes are TRBV2 and TRBJ2-5; 14 nucleotides line up with TRBD2. The CDR3 totals 16 residues. The J segment lost 4 bases and the V segment lost 2 bases, leaving 3 bases of the junction unmatched. Germline V gene data show CDR1 as SNHLY and CDR2 as FYNNEI. CDR3 region: CASSEQGLAGVETQYF. CDR3 in DNA: TGTGCCAGCAGTGAACAGGGACTAGCGGGAGTAGAGACCCAGTACTTC.

The chain combines TRBV27 with TRBJ2-7, with 8 bases lining up with TRBD1. The CDR3 length is 14 residues. V trimming: 5 bases; J trimming: 6 bases; junction bases outside the gene matches: 9. Germline V gives CDR1 MNHEY, CDR2 SMNVEV (reference sequence). CDR3 sequence: CASSPDREVSEQYF. CDR3 DNA sequence: TGTGCCAGCAGTCCGGACAGGGAAGTGTCCGAGCAGTACTTC.

V usage is TRBV9 and J usage is TRBJ2-4, with 10 bases that match TRBD2. The CDR3 extends over 18 amino acids. Per germline, CDR1 SGDLS and CDR2 YYNGEE. The trim removed 0 bases at V and 1 base at J, leaving 7 bases unmatched. DNA for the CDR3: TGTGCCAGCAGCGTAGAGGGGGTAGCGGGAGGCGCCAAAAACATTCAGTACTTC. This gives the protein CASSVEGVAGGAKNIQYF.

The V gene is TRBV19, the J gene TRBJ2-3; 9 bases fit TRBD1. CDR3 length equals 16 residues. The junction had 12 bases not matched to a gene; V was cut back by 6 bases and J by 5 bases. Germline V lookup: CDR1 LNHDA, CDR2 SQIVND (reference sequence). The DNA for the CDR3 is TGTGCCAGTAGCATGACAGGGGGAAGTCTAAGAGATACGCAGTATTTT. Protein sequence: CASSMTGGSLRDTQYF. Together with reference TRBV19 and TRBJ2-3, the CDR3 gives the full variable domain: DGGITQSPKYLFRKEGQNVTLSCEQNLNHDAMYWYRQDPGQGLRLIYYSQIVNDFQKGDIAEGYSVSREKKESFPLTVTSAQKNPTAFYLCASSMTGGSLRDTQYFGPGTRLTVL.

This chain joins TRBV18 and TRBJ2-7, with 10 bases lining up with TRBD2. Germline CDR1 and CDR2: KGHSH and LQKENI. With V trimmed by 3 bases and J by 0 bases, 8 bases remained unmatched. The CDR3 spans 17 residues. The CDR3 sequence is CASSPTLAGRSSYEQYF. CDR3 sequence (DNA): TGTGCCAGCTCACCGACACTAGCGGGAAGAAGCTCCTACGAGCAGTACTTC. Supplemented by reference TRBV18 and TRBJ2-7, the full variable domain reads NAGVMQNPRHLVRRRGQEARLRCSPMKGHSHVYWYRQLPEEGLKFMVYLQKENIIDESGMPKERFSAEFPKEGPSILRIQQVVRGDSAAYFCASSPTLAGRSSYEQYFGPGTRLTVT.

This sequence joins TRBV7-3 and TRBJ2-1, with 10 nucleotides matching TRBD1. The CDR3 loop spans 13 amino acids. The V and J ends lost 5 bases and 10 bases, in that order; junction bases with no gene match: 5. CDR1 SGHTA and CDR2 FQGTGA come from the germline V gene. In DNA form, the CDR3 reads TGTGCCAGCAGCCCGGGACAGGGGAGCGAGCAGTTCTTC. Protein sequence: CASSPGQGSEQFF.

V gene TRBV6-5 combines with J gene TRBJ1-1; D remains unclear. The V and J ends lost 2 bases and 8 bases respectively, with 15 bases between them. CDR1 and CDR2 (germline): MNHEY, SVGAGI. The CDR3 loop spans 14 amino acids. The chain's CDR3 is CASSYDPPGLEAFF. The CDR3 DNA is TGTGCCAGCAGTTACGATCCCCCAGGTTTAGAAGCTTTCTTT.

J is TRBJ1-1 and V is TRBV27; D gene unclear. Germline V gene lookup returns CDR1 MNHEY and CDR2 SMNVEV (reference sequence). The CDR3 is 14 residues long. Trimming removed 1 base at V and 5 bases at J, with 11 bases between. CDR3 DNA sequence: TGTGCCAGCAGTTTATGTCGGGTTTGTACTGAAGCTTTCTTT. This translates into CASSLCRVCTEAFF.

This clone was picked up a small number of times. This rearrangement joins TRBV6-4 to TRBJ1-2; weak D call: TRBD1 (5 bases). This CDR3 contains 13 residues. From germline, CDR1 is MRHNA and CDR2 SNTAGT. The V and J ends lost 2 bases and 2 bases respectively, with 6 bases between them. CDR3 amino acids: CASSDGQNYGYTF. The CDR3 coding sequence is TGTGCCAGCAGTGACGGACAAAACTATGGCTACACCTTC.

This clone was detected only once. This rearrangement joins TRBV10-3 to TRBJ1-2; D gene unclear. With 6 bases removed from V and 3 bases from J, the gap between germline ends came to 14 bases. The germline gives CDR1 ENHRY, CDR2 SYGVKD. There are 14 residues in the CDR3. CDR3: CAISGLPADYGYTF. CDR3 sequence (DNA): TGTGCCATCAGCGGACTGCCTGCGGACTATGGCTACACCTTC.

The chain couples TRBV9 to TRBJ1-2; 7 nucleotides match TRBD1. Trimming at V came to 2 bases and at J to 3 bases, leaving 13 bases not matched to a gene. The CDR3 has 17 amino acids. The germline CDR1 and CDR2 sequences are SGDLS and YYNGEE. The CDR3 loop reads CASSVRDRLNPDYGYTF. CDR3 in DNA: TGTGCCAGCAGCGTCCGGGACAGACTAAATCCCGACTATGGCTACACCTTC.

The chain combines TRBV20-1 with TRBJ1-1, with no clear D. V was cut by 6 bases and J by 7 bases, with 12 bases left in between. Germline values: CDR1 DFQATT, CDR2 SNEGSKA (reference sequence). The CDR3 sequence is 11 residues long. This CDR3 reads CSASEVSEAFF. The CDR3 nucleotides read TGCAGTGCCTCTGAGGTCAGTGAAGCTTTCTTT.

V is TRBV28 and J is TRBJ2-6, with TRBD1 identical over 8 bases. This CDR3 region has 18 residues. Trimming removed 2 bases from V and 3 bases from J; junction bases left unmatched: 9. Germline values: CDR1 MDHEN, CDR2 SYDVKM. DNA for the CDR3: TGTGCCAGCAGTTTAACCCTCAGGGGGCGGTTTGGGGCCAACGTCCTGACTTTC. It specifies CASSLTLRGRFGANVLTF.

The chain links TRBV7-2 to TRBJ1-5; TRBD1 is a possible D gene (5 bases). Deletions cut 0 bases from V and 3 bases from J, with 6 bases between. Looked up from germline, CDR1 is SGHTA and CDR2 is FQGNSA. The CDR3 covers 14 residues. This CDR3 is CASSLAGANQPQHF. The CDR3 nucleotides read TGTGCCAGCAGCTTAGCAGGGGCCAATCAGCCCCAGCATTTT.

This clone was counted once. V gene TRBV27 combines with J gene TRBJ2-1; D is perhaps TRBD1 (5 bases). V lost 0 bases and J 7 bases, leaving 19 bases between the germline ends. Germline loops: CDR1 MNHEY, CDR2 SMNVEV (reference sequence). The CDR3 has 17 residues. The chain's CDR3 is CASSLSTRATTMNEQFF. The CDR3 nucleotides are TGTGCCAGCAGTTTATCGACCAGGGCCACTACGATGAATGAGCAGTTCTTC.

The J gene is TRBJ1-5, the V gene TRBV28, with no clear D. This CDR3 spans 14 amino acids. CDR1 is MDHEN and CDR2 is SYDVKM in the germline V gene. V was pared by 6 bases and J by 2 bases, with 11 bases between. The DNA of the CDR3 is TGTGCCAGCAGCCGGGGTGAGGGCAATCAGCCCCAGCATTTT. Encoded protein: CASSRGEGNQPQHF.

V gene TRBV27 combines with J gene TRBJ1-2; 7 nucleotides align to TRBD1. Looked up from germline, CDR1 is MNHEY and CDR2 is SMNVEV (reference sequence). The CDR3 sequence is 14 residues long. V shed 6 bases and J 3 bases; nucleotides not matched to a gene: 7. DNA of the CDR3: TGTGCCAGCAGCCCCGGGACAGAGGACTATGGCTACACCTTC. Its translation: CASSPGTEDYGYTF.